These 14 T cell receptor beta chains originate from one sample sequenced in a study of blood T cells in healthy people across ages. Alongside a J-beta primer mix, a sample-barcoded 5' primer served in a second PCR lasting roughly 6 to 12 cycles. TCRdb fed the 5' RACE reads into MiXCR, producing one record per CDR3 protein. The table lists over 1,300,000 distinct CDR3 sequences, around 55% of them singletons. Sequencing was carried out using blood. The receptor set was obtained from a man aged 18 to 30 in good health.

The chain couples TRBV27 to TRBJ1-1, with a tentative D call TRBD1 (6 bases). V shed 4 bases and J shed 0 bases, with 12 bases lying between them. This CDR3 comprises 15 residues. Germline-derived CDR1 and CDR2 are MNHEY and SMNVEV (reference sequence). The CDR3 reads CASSYTQGLNTEAFF. DNA of the CDR3: TGTGCCAGCAGTTATACACAGGGATTGAACACTGAAGCTTTCTTT.

CDR3 nucleotide sequence: TGTGCCAGCAGAGAGGGACGGAGATACTATGGCTACACCTTC. Translation gives CASREGRRYYGYTF. This sequence joins TRBV7-2 and TRBJ1-2; a weak D match, TRBD1 (5 bases). The CDR3 totals 14 residues. V shed 6 bases and J shed 3 bases, with 14 bases lying between them. The germline gives CDR1 SGHTA, CDR2 FQGNSA.

This clonotype was observed a few times. The V gene is TRBV11-1, the J gene TRBJ2-7, with 15 bases fitting TRBD2. The CDR3 covers 18 residues. Germline loops: CDR1 SGHAT, CDR2 FQDESV (reference sequence). J lost 2 bases, V lost 4 bases, and 9 bases had no gene match. CDR3 protein: CASSWGLAGGLTPYEQYF. For the CDR3, the DNA is TGTGCCAGCAGCTGGGGACTAGCGGGAGGTCTTACTCCCTACGAGCAGTACTTC.

The gene calls are TRBV4-1 and TRBJ1-6; D is unresolved. This CDR3 spans 17 amino acids. V lost 2 bases, J lost 0 bases, and 11 bases lay in between. Germline assignment: CDR1 MGHRA and CDR2 YSYEKL. CDR3 sequence: CASSQFPDSSYNSPLHF. Written as DNA, the CDR3 is TGCGCCAGCAGCCAATTCCCCGATAGCTCCTATAATTCACCCCTCCACTTT.

J is TRBJ2-1 and V is TRBV7-9, with D perhaps assigned TRBD1 or TRBD2 (5 bases each). This CDR3 spans 15 amino acids. Germline lookup yields CDR1 SEHNR and CDR2 FQNEAQ (reference sequence). V was trimmed by 1 base and J by 7 bases, leaving 14 bases between them. DNA for the CDR3: TGTGCCAGCAGCTTAGTAAGGGGCGAGGGGAATGAGCAGTTCTTC. Its translation: CASSLVRGEGNEQFF. The whole variable domain, filled in from reference TRBV7-9 and TRBJ2-1, reads DTGVSQNPRHKITKRGQNVTFRCDPISEHNRLYWYRQTLGQGPEFLTYFQNEAQLEKSRLLSDRFSAERPKGSFSTLEIQRTEQGDSAMYLCASSLVRGEGNEQFFGPGTRLTVL.

This clonotype was detected only a few times. The chain combines TRBV6-5 with TRBJ2-5; D is undetermined. The CDR3 loop spans 13 amino acids. Germline CDR1 MNHEY, CDR2 SVGAGI. Between the trimmed V and J ends, which lost 3 bases and 0 bases, there was a span of 5 bases. CDR3 residues: CASSYRYQETQYF. The CDR3 nucleotides are TGTGCCAGCAGTTATCGGTACCAAGAGACCCAGTACTTC.

V and J are TRBV20-1 and TRBJ2-1; D gene ambiguous. CDR3 size: 17 residues. The V end was cut by 1 base, the J end by 3 bases, with 19 bases between. CDR1 is DFQATT, CDR2 SNEGSKA, per germline (reference sequence). DNA of the CDR3: TGCAGTGCTAGAGGCTGGGATCAATCCACTGGCTACAATGAGCAGTTCTTC. Residues: CSARGWDQSTGYNEQFF.

The chain joins TRBV15 to TRBJ2-3, with D hard to call. The CDR3 runs to 13 residues. CDR1 is LNHNV and CDR2 is YYDKDF in the germline V gene (reference sequence). The V gene lost 5 bases and the J gene lost 4 bases, with 10 bases spanning the gap. The CDR3 sequence: CATSGLYPDTQYF. The CDR3 region has the DNA TGTGCCACCAGCGGATTATATCCAGATACGCAGTATTTT.

V is TRBV4-1 and J is TRBJ2-1, with 9 bases aligning to TRBD1. The CDR3 covers 15 residues. Germline loops: CDR1 MGHRA, CDR2 YSYEKL. V shed 4 bases and J 7 bases; nucleotides not matched to a gene: 8. The DNA of the CDR3 is TGCGCCAGCAGCCCCCAGCCCGACAGGGGGAATGAGCAGTTCTTC. This gives the protein CASSPQPDRGNEQFF.

This CDR3 reads CASSPINARDNEQYF. The CDR3 nucleotides read TGTGCCAGCAGCCCAATTAACGCGCGCGATAACGAGCAGTACTTC. V gene TRBV12-3 or TRBV12-4 combines with J gene TRBJ2-7; D is uncertain. With 6 bases removed from V and 5 bases from J, the gap between germline ends came to 20 bases. The CDR3 runs 15 residues.

This clonotype was picked up a small number of times. The chain recombines TRBV10-3 with TRBJ2-4; 9 bases fit TRBD2. The J call may be incorrect, as the DNA end agrees better with TRBJ2-7. Looked up from germline, CDR1 is ENHRY and CDR2 is SYGVKD. The CDR3 spans 14 residues. The CDR3 coding sequence is TGTGCCATCAGTGAGTGGACTAGCGCCAACGAGCAGTACTTC. It yields the protein CAISEWTSANEQYF.

This chain joins TRBV12-3 or TRBV12-4 and TRBJ2-6, with 7 bases fitting TRBD2. This CDR3 comprises 16 residues. V gave up 6 bases and J gave up 0 bases; unmatched junction bases: 5. CDR3 in DNA: TGTGCCAGCAGCCCTGGGGGGGGCTCTGGGGCCAACGTCCTGACTTTC. Translated: CASSPGGGSGANVLTF.

The sample holds one count of this clonotype. No conserved phenylalanine or tryptophan ends this CDR3, so it is likely a read error. It is unclear where the CDR3 begins or ends on the DNA, so no DNA is shown, and the CDR3 is as TCRdb lists it. The V call is TRBV12-3 or TRBV12-4, the J call TRBJ1-1; the D call in the table, TRBD1, was not verified against the DNA. The CDR3 is 14 amino acids in total, end residues counted. CDR3 region: CASRNRAKRGSTQI.

Concerning this clonotype: One junction end does not reproduce the germline sequence, and a read error may be involved. V is TRBV6-5 and J is TRBJ2-5; weak D call: TRBD1 (5 bases). The CDR3 contains 15 residues. Germline CDR1 reads MNHEY; CDR2 reads SVGAGI. CDR3 region: CVSSYSRTSTETQYF. DNA for the CDR3: TGTGTCAGCAGTTACTCTAGGACAAGTACAGAGACCCAGTACTTC.